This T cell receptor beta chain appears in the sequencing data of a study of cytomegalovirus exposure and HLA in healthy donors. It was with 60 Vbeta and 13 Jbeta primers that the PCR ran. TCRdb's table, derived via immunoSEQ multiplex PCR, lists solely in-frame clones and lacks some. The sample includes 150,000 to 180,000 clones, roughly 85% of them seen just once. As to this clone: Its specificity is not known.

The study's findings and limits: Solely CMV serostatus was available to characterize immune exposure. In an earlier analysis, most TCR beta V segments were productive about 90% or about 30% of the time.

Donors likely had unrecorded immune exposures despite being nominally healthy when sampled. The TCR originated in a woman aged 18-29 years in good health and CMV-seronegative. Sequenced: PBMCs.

CDR3 sequence reads: CASSPGWGTGEGGYTF. CDR3 DNA: TGTGCCAGCAGCCCCGGATGGGGGACAGGGGAGGGGGGCTACACCTTC. This chain links TRBV11-2 with TRBJ1-2; TRBD1 agrees at 10 bases. This CDR3 is 16 amino acids long. Losses at the gene ends were 5 bases for V and 8 bases for J; bases not matched to a gene: 14. In germline, CDR1 is SGHAT, CDR2 FQNNGV.